The 25 T cell receptor beta chains given below trace back to one sample, sequenced in a study of cytomegalovirus exposure and HLA in healthy donors. A multiplex PCR was run with 60 Vbeta primers and 13 Jbeta primers. The table came from immunoSEQ multiplex PCR; TCRdb's copy has only in-frame clones and leaves some out. The table lists about 180,000 clones, around 82% of them singletons. Material for sequencing was PBMCs. All receptors derive from a man aged 55 to 70 in good health and CMV-seronegative.

The CDR3 region has the DNA TGCGCCAGCAGCGGGACTAGCGGACAAGAGACCCAGTACTTC. Encoded protein: CASSGTSGQETQYF. The gene calls are TRBV10-1 and TRBJ2-5; 11 positions agree with TRBD2. The germline CDR1 and CDR2 sequences are WNHNN and SYGVQD (reference sequence). CDR3 length: 14 amino acids. J gave up 2 bases and V 6 bases, and 2 bases lay outside the gene matches.

This chain joins TRBV2 and TRBJ2-3; D unresolved. This CDR3 has 12 residues. Trimming shortened V by 4 bases and J by 13 bases, and 15 bases separated the two germline ends. From germline, CDR1 is SNHLY and CDR2 FYNNEI. The CDR3 region is CASSGRRLFEYF. The DNA for the CDR3 is TGTGCCAGCAGTGGGCGGCGGCTTTTTGAGTATTTT. The complete variable domain, with remaining parts taken from reference TRBV2 and TRBJ2-3, reads EPEVTQTPSHQVTQMGQEVILRCVPISNHLYFYWYRQILGQKVEFLVSFYNNEISEKSEIFDDQFSVERPDGSNFTLKIRSTKLEDSAMYFCASSGRRLFEYFGPGTRLTVL.

The chain recombines TRBV4-2 with TRBJ2-7, with TRBD1 as a possible D gene (6 bases). In germline, CDR1 is LGHNA, CDR2 YNFKEQ. This CDR3 has 15 amino acids. V dropped 0 bases and J dropped 5 bases, with 14 bases sitting between them. The CDR3 region has the DNA TGTGCCAGCAGCCAAGATGGCTTGGCAGGGGACGAGCAGTACTTC. Protein: CASSQDGLAGDEQYF.

This chain connects TRBV7-2 to TRBJ1-1; D gene uncertain. Germline CDR1 SGHTA, CDR2 FQGNSA. This CDR3 is built from 13 residues. V was pared by 5 bases and J by 1 base, with 8 bases between. CDR3: CASSPNTNTEAFF. The CDR3 DNA sequence: TGTGCCAGCAGCCCCAACACGAACACTGAAGCTTTCTTT.

This chain links TRBV4-3 with TRBJ2-3; weak D call: TRBD1 (5 bases). The CDR3 runs 15 residues. The germline gives CDR1 LGHNA, CDR2 YSLEER. V was trimmed by 1 base and J by 2 bases, leaving 10 bases between them. This CDR3 reads CASSQARTLTDTQYF. In nucleotides, the CDR3 is TGCGCCAGCAGCCAAGCCCGGACACTCACAGATACGCAGTATTTT.

The chain couples TRBV5-1 to TRBJ2-5; TRBD2 agrees at 12 bases. J gave up 4 bases and V 1 base, and 5 bases lay outside the gene matches. The germline V gene encodes CDR1 SGHRS and CDR2 YFSETQ. This CDR3 comprises 16 residues. The CDR3 reads CASSLSPSGGGETQYF. Written as DNA, the CDR3 is TGCGCCAGCAGCTTGTCGCCTAGCGGGGGGGGAGAGACCCAGTACTTC.

The V gene is TRBV9, the J gene TRBJ2-7; TRBD1 is a possible D gene (6 bases). The length of the CDR3 is 14 residues. V gave up 0 bases and J gave up 2 bases, with 9 bases separating them. Germline V lookup: CDR1 SGDLS, CDR2 YYNGEE. Written as DNA, the CDR3 is TGTGCCAGCAGCGTAGGACAGGATGCCTACGAGCAGTACTTC. Encoded protein: CASSVGQDAYEQYF. Full variable domain (missing parts from reference TRBV9 and TRBJ2-7): DSGVTQTPKHLITATGQRVTLRCSPRSGDLSVYWYQQSLDQGLQFLIQYYNGEERAKGNILERFSAQQFPDLHSELNLSSLELGDSALYFCASSVGQDAYEQYFGPGTRLTVT.

This sequence joins TRBV2 and TRBJ1-1, with D uncertain. The V gene lost 1 base and the J gene lost 5 bases, with 8 bases spanning the gap. Germline values: CDR1 SNHLY, CDR2 FYNNEI. This CDR3 spans 13 amino acids. The CDR3 region has the DNA TGTGCCAGCAGTGAAGTGTCGGGGACTGAAGCTTTCTTT. It translates to CASSEVSGTEAFF.

This rearrangement joins TRBV7-9 to TRBJ1-1, with 7 bases identical to TRBD1. The CDR3 runs 13 residues. With V trimmed by 8 bases and J by 0 bases, 3 bases remained unmatched. CDR1 is SEHNR, CDR2 FQNEAQ, per germline (reference sequence). The CDR3 bases are TGTGCCAGCCTAGGACAGGTGAACACTGAAGCTTTCTTT. It is translated as CASLGQVNTEAFF.

This clone was seen a handful of times. V is TRBV18 and J is TRBJ1-3, with D possibly being TRBD1 (5 bases). This CDR3 is 16 amino acids long. Germline lookup yields CDR1 KGHSH and CDR2 LQKENI. V was shortened by 2 bases and J by 3 bases, with 14 bases between the two germline ends. CDR3 amino acids: CASSPGVGGRGNTIYF. As DNA, the CDR3 is TGTGCCAGCTCACCAGGGGTCGGGGGACGTGGAAACACCATATATTTT. Using reference TRBV18 and TRBJ1-3 for the parts outside the CDR3, the full variable domain is NAGVMQNPRHLVRRRGQEARLRCSPMKGHSHVYWYRQLPEEGLKFMVYLQKENIIDESGMPKERFSAEFPKEGPSILRIQQVVRGDSAAYFCASSPGVGGRGNTIYFGEGSWLTVV.

The V call is TRBV30, the J call TRBJ1-1; tentative D call: TRBD1 (6 bases). The V end lost 5 bases, the J end lost 5 bases, and 15 bases lay between the germline ends. The CDR3 has 13 amino acids. Per the germline V gene, CDR1 is GTSNPN and CDR2 is SVGIG (reference sequence). The CDR3 nucleotides are TGTGCCTGGTCCGCGCTAGGGGGAACTGAAGCTTTCTTT. It codes for CAWSALGGTEAFF.

The rearrangement joins TRBV5-4 to TRBJ2-1, with 9 bases matching TRBD2. This CDR3 has 15 residues. Trimming took 4 bases from V and 8 from J; bases not matched to a gene: 10. CDR1 is SGHNT, CDR2 YYREEE, per germline (reference sequence). This CDR3 is CASSALGGGAYEQFF. The DNA for the CDR3 is TGTGCCAGCAGCGCTCTGGGCGGGGGGGCCTATGAGCAGTTCTTC. Drawing the rest from reference TRBV5-4 and TRBJ2-1, the complete variable domain is ETGVTQSPTHLIKTRGQQVTLRCSSQSGHNTVSWYQQALGQGPQFIFQYYREEENGRGNFPPRFSGLQFPNYSSELNVNALELDDSALYLCASSALGGGAYEQFFGPGTRLTVL.

The CDR3 bases are TGCGCCAGCAGCTACCAGGCAGGGGGTGACTACGAGCAGTACTTC. It encodes CASSYQAGGDYEQYF. The chain couples TRBV4-1 to TRBJ2-7; the match to TRBD1 covers 7 bases. The germline CDR1 and CDR2 sequences are MGHRA and YSYEKL. The V and J ends lost 5 bases and 3 bases, in that order; junction bases with no gene match: 10. The CDR3 has 15 amino acids.

The chain joins TRBV7-6 to TRBJ2-1; D remains unclear. Trimming pared 2 bases from V and 7 bases from J, leaving 18 bases between. Germline V gives CDR1 SGHVS, CDR2 FNYEAQ. The CDR3 length is 16 residues. CDR3 loop: CASSLNVVVGSNEQFF. As DNA, the CDR3 is TGTGCCAGCAGCTTAAATGTCGTAGTCGGTTCGAATGAGCAGTTCTTC.

The chain is built from TRBV6-6 and TRBJ2-7, with D possibly matching TRBD1 (5 bases). Trimming cost V 6 bases and J 4 bases, with 10 bases left between them. The CDR3 runs 12 residues. The germline gives CDR1 MNHNY, CDR2 SVGAGI (reference sequence). In nucleotides, the CDR3 is TGTGCCAGCAGCTCCCCAGGGTACGAGCAGTACTTC. Residues: CASSSPGYEQYF.

This chain uses TRBV5-4 with TRBJ2-3; 8 bases are shared with TRBD2. The CDR3 has 15 residues. The V gene end was trimmed by 1 base and the J gene end by 7 bases; junction bases not matched to a gene: 8. CDR1 is SGHNT, CDR2 YYREEE, per germline (reference sequence). The CDR3 loop is CASSLFGRADNTQYF. The DNA for the CDR3 is TGTGCCAGCAGCTTGTTCGGGAGGGCCGATAATACGCAGTATTTT.

The V call is TRBV6-5, the J call TRBJ1-2; 7 nucleotides match TRBD1. This CDR3 contains 15 residues. Germline values: CDR1 MNHEY, CDR2 SVGAGI. V trimming: 6 bases; J trimming: 4 bases; junction bases outside the gene matches: 11. CDR3 in amino acids: CASRRLDRDSYGYTF. As DNA, the CDR3 is TGTGCCAGCAGGCGCCTTGACCGGGACAGCTATGGCTACACCTTC.

J is TRBJ1-3 and V is TRBV30; unclear D gene. There are 13 residues in the CDR3. The V gene lost 3 bases and the J gene lost 3 bases, with 9 bases spanning the gap. Looked up from germline, CDR1 is GTSNPN and CDR2 is SVGIG (reference sequence). Here the CDR3 DNA reads TGTGCCTGGAGCTTTTCGAGTGGAAACACCATATATTTT. Protein: CAWSFSSGNTIYF.

In its sample, this clone was seen a few times. The CDR3: CASTPTGTNEKLFF. CDR3 DNA sequence: TGTGCCAGCACCCCGACAGGGACTAATGAAAAACTGTTTTTT. The chain has TRBV2 and TRBJ1-4, with 7 bases that match TRBD1. CDR3 size: 14 residues. Germline lookup yields CDR1 SNHLY and CDR2 FYNNEI. V was pared by 7 bases and J by 2 bases, with 4 bases of the junction left unmatched.

The chain joins TRBV6-5 to TRBJ2-7, with 9 positions matching TRBD1. Germline lookup yields CDR1 MNHEY and CDR2 SVGAGI. The CDR3 spans 13 residues. V shed 6 bases, J shed 3 bases, and the junction held 3 bases outside the gene matches. The DNA of the CDR3 is TGTGCCAGCAGGGAGACAGGGGGCTACGAGCAGTACTTC. This gives the protein CASRETGGYEQYF.

This clone was seen just once. The CDR3 sequence is CASTALGQGARVPRAFF. Written as DNA, the CDR3 is TGTGCCAGCACCGCTTTGGGACAGGGGGCGCGAGTACCACGGGCTTTCTTT. The rearrangement links TRBV9 to TRBJ1-1; 12 bases align to TRBD1. The V and J ends lost 6 bases and 11 bases, in that order; junction bases with no gene match: 20. CDR3 size: 17 residues. Germline V gene sequence: CDR1 SGDLS, CDR2 YYNGEE.

This chain joins TRBV6-1 and TRBJ1-1; D perhaps matches TRBD1 (6 bases). V lost 3 bases and J lost 1, with 9 bases in between. The CDR3 spans 14 residues. Germline V gives CDR1 MNHNS, CDR2 SASEGT. CDR3 in amino acids: CASSEQTGNTEAFF. CDR3 coding DNA: TGTGCCAGCAGTGAGCAGACAGGGAACACTGAAGCTTTCTTT.

This sequence joins TRBV19 and TRBJ2-7; 7 nucleotides line up with TRBD2. The germline CDR1 and CDR2 sequences are LNHDA and SQIVND (reference sequence). The V gene end was trimmed by 4 bases and the J gene end by 3 bases; junction bases not matched to a gene: 12. The CDR3 is made up of 16 amino acids. Here the CDR3 reads CASSTQSGGGNYEQYF. The CDR3 region has the DNA TGTGCCAGTAGTACCCAATCGGGGGGAGGGAACTACGAGCAGTACTTC. The variable domain in full, with the rest retrieved from reference TRBV19 and TRBJ2-7, is DGGITQSPKYLFRKEGQNVTLSCEQNLNHDAMYWYRQDPGQGLRLIYYSQIVNDFQKGDIAEGYSVSREKKESFPLTVTSAQKNPTAFYLCASSTQSGGGNYEQYFGPGTRLTVT.

This clone was observed once. The chain employs TRBV28 and TRBJ2-1; TRBD1 matches at 8 bases. From germline, CDR1 is MDHEN and CDR2 SYDVKM. This CDR3 has 14 amino acids. Trimming at V came to 8 bases and at J to 4 bases, leaving 7 bases not matched to a gene. The DNA for the CDR3 is TGTGCCAGCGGTACAGGGGGGCGGTACAATGAGCAGTTCTTC. Its protein is CASGTGGRYNEQFF. The full variable domain, its missing parts supplied by reference TRBV28 and TRBJ2-1, is DVKVTQSSRYLVKRTGEKVFLECVQDMDHENMFWYRQDPGLGLRLIYFSYDVKMKEKGDIPEGYSVSREKKERFSLILESASTNQTSMYLCASGTGGRYNEQFFGPGTRLTVL.

This clone has a handful of counts. V gene TRBV6-5 combines with J gene TRBJ2-2; D is perhaps TRBD1 (5 bases). V lost 2 bases and J 5 bases, leaving 12 bases between the germline ends. Germline V gives CDR1 MNHEY, CDR2 SVGAGI. The CDR3 spans 15 residues. The CDR3 sequence: CASSYVQGRTGELFF. CDR3 DNA: TGTGCCAGCAGTTACGTTCAGGGCCGAACCGGGGAGCTGTTTTTT.